This passage covers 4 T cell receptor beta chains from one sample sequenced in a study of vaccination effects on CD4 cells after COVID-19. Measured with immunoSEQ multiplex PCR; TCRdb has only the in-frame clones, and not every one. The sample yields 55,000 to 90,000 clones, 65% to 85% seen once. Before any sequencing was done, the ViraFEST assay used viral peptide pools to expand antigen-specific CD4+ T cells. With 9 to 11 days of culture completed, CD4+ T cells were isolated. The person's infection with SARS-CoV-2, confirmed by PCR, took place between March and December 2020. No antigen has been identified for these receptors. Material: CD4+ T cells from PBMCs cultured with HIV peptides, obtained before COVID-19 vaccination. As to subset: HIV-1 Nef peptide pool negative control/reference culture. The receptors derive from a human donor who had a prior SARS-CoV-2 infection.

This clone turned up a few times. V usage is TRBV14 and J usage is TRBJ2-7; D is unresolved. CDR3 size: 11 residues. CDR1 and CDR2 (germline): SGHDN, FVKESK. The V end lost 1 base, the J end lost 4 bases, and 2 bases lay between the germline ends. The CDR3 is CASSQAYEQYF. The CDR3 nucleotides read TGTGCCAGCAGCCAAGCTTACGAGCAGTACTTC.

The gene calls are TRBV2 and TRBJ2-2; maybe TRBD1 (5 bases). The CDR3 extends over 14 amino acids. Germline V gives CDR1 SNHLY, CDR2 FYNNEI. Deletions cut 5 bases from V and 7 bases from J, with 14 bases between. CDR3 amino acids: CASSHAGFSGELFF. In DNA form, the CDR3 reads TGTGCCAGCAGTCACGCAGGGTTCAGCGGGGAGCTGTTTTTT.

This chain links TRBV3-1 (or the pseudogene TRBV3-2) with TRBJ2-2; 9 positions match TRBD1. Germline V gene lookup returns CDR1 LGHDT and CDR2 YNNKEL (reference sequence). CDR3 length: 15 residues. J lost 6 bases, V lost 3 bases, and 5 bases had no gene match. DNA for the CDR3: TGTGCCAGCAGCCATACGGGACAGGGTCCCGGGGAGCTGTTTTTT. This gives the protein CASSHTGQGPGELFF.

This clone was detected only once. The chain links TRBV27 to TRBJ2-3, with no clear D. V was cut by 3 bases and J by 4 bases, with 14 bases left in between. The CDR3 contains 15 residues. Looked up from germline, CDR1 is MNHEY and CDR2 is SMNVEV (reference sequence). The CDR3 coding sequence is TGTGCCAGCAGTTTTCGTGGAGTATCGGCAGATACGCAGTATTTT. It specifies CASSFRGVSADTQYF.